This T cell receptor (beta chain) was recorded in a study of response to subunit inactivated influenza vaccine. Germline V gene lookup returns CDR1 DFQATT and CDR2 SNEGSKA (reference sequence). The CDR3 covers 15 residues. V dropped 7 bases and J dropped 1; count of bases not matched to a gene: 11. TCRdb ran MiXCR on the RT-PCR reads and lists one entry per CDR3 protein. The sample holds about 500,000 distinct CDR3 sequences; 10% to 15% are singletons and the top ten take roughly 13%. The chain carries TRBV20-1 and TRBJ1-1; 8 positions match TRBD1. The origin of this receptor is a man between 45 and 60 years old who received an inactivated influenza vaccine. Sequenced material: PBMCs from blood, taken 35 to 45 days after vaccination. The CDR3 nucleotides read TGCAGTGTCCCACAGGGGGGAAGTTGGAACACTGAAGCTTTCTTT. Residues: CSVPQGGSWNTEAFF.